This entry lists 21 T cell receptor beta chains sequenced from one sample in a study of Tregs in tolerant kidney transplant recipients (dated by TCRdb to between 2018 and 2020). What this sample's time point label stands for: 6 months after combined kidney and bone marrow transplant. The transplants used related donors with nonmyeloablative bone marrow transplantation, and mixed chimerism in the human trials was transient. Libraries were built with the immunoSEQ multiplex PCR assay. Drawn from immuneACCESS, this table holds only the in-frame rearrangements with V and J called that TCRdb kept. Clones are partly lost; checked studies trace under half to an unresolved V gene and leave the rest unexplained. For this sample the table gives roughly 70,000 clones, of which more than 70% were detected only once. 3.8% of the sample is in the top ten clones. The sequencing used CD4+ T cells from blood (PBMCs), collected 6 months after the transplant. Every receptor here comes from a human patient who received a combined kidney and bone marrow transplant. In patients who had a transplant, some T cells may come from the graft donor.

This rearrangement joins TRBV28 to TRBJ1-1; 7 bases align to TRBD1. The CDR3 is 18 residues long. Trimming cost V 1 base and J 2 bases; bases outside gene matches: 13. Germline CDR1 and CDR2: MDHEN and SYDVKM. CDR3 coding DNA: TGTGCCAGCAGTTTATCCCCGTTACAGACAGGGTTCAACACTGAAGCTTTCTTT. Translated: CASSLSPLQTGFNTEAFF.

This chain joins TRBV4-2 and TRBJ2-3, with 14 bases matching TRBD2. Germline CDR1 and CDR2: LGHNA and YNFKEQ. This CDR3 has 17 residues. The V segment lost 6 bases and the J segment 0 bases; nucleotides outside the gene matches: 5. This chain's CDR3 is CASRGTSGGSSTDTQYF. CDR3 sequence (DNA): TGTGCCAGCAGGGGGACTAGCGGGGGATCTAGCACAGATACGCAGTATTTT.

The chain is built from TRBV2 and TRBJ1-6; D uncertain. The CDR3 totals 13 residues. Germline V lookup: CDR1 SNHLY, CDR2 FYNNEI. Trimming pared 1 base from V and 7 bases from J, leaving 5 bases between. The CDR3 region has the DNA TGTGCCAGCAGTGAAGGGAGAAATTCACCCCTCCACTTT. Encoded protein: CASSEGRNSPLHF.

The V call is TRBV5-4, the J call TRBJ2-3; 8 bases map to TRBD2. In germline, CDR1 is SGHNT, CDR2 YYREEE (reference sequence). The CDR3 covers 16 residues. The trim removed 1 base at V and 4 bases at J, leaving 8 bases unmatched. Here the CDR3 DNA reads TGTGCCAGCAGCTTGAAATTGCGGGGGGCTTCAGATACGCAGTATTTT. Protein product: CASSLKLRGASDTQYF.

In the case of this clone: Sequence at one end of the junction differs from germline and may be a read error. The J gene is TRBJ2-3, the V gene TRBV19; D perhaps matches TRBD2 (6 bases). The germline gives CDR1 LNHDA, CDR2 SQIVND (reference sequence). The CDR3 totals 16 residues. The CDR3 spells CASRIGAGRYTDTQYF. The CDR3 DNA sequence: TGTGCCAGTAGGATAGGGGCGGGGCGGTACACAGATACGCAGTATTTT.

The rearrangement links TRBV11-2 to TRBJ2-5; no firm D call. This CDR3 has 14 residues. Trimming stripped 3 bases from V and 5 bases from J, with 13 bases between. Germline CDR1 reads SGHAT; CDR2 reads FQNNGV. CDR3 sequence: CASSFKFPGETQYF. The CDR3 DNA reads as TGTGCCAGCAGCTTTAAATTCCCAGGCGAGACCCAGTACTTC.

This sequence joins TRBV4-3 and TRBJ1-4; 8 bases line up with TRBD1. V shed 1 base, J shed 3 bases, and the junction held 1 base outside the gene matches. The CDR3 is made up of 15 amino acids. From germline, CDR1 is LGHNA and CDR2 YSLEER. The CDR3 DNA sequence: TGCGCCAGCAGCCAAGTCAGGGGGCCTAATGAAAAACTGTTTTTT. As protein: CASSQVRGPNEKLFF.

The J gene is TRBJ2-7, the V gene TRBV27; a possible D gene is TRBD1 (6 bases). The germline V gene encodes CDR1 MNHEY and CDR2 SMNVEV (reference sequence). The V end lost 4 bases, the J end lost 7 bases, and 20 bases lay between the germline ends. The CDR3 contains 15 residues. The CDR3 sequence is CASSYRDTSASEQYF. CDR3 nucleotide sequence: TGTGCCAGCAGTTACCGGGACACCTCAGCGAGTGAGCAGTACTTC.

The J gene is TRBJ1-1, the V gene TRBV6-5, with D uncertain. Trimming took 0 bases from V and 5 from J, leaving 10 bases between them. The CDR3 totals 14 residues. Germline CDR1 reads MNHEY; CDR2 reads SVGAGI. The CDR3 reads CASSYSVALTEAFF. As DNA, the CDR3 is TGTGCCAGCAGTTACTCGGTAGCTTTAACTGAAGCTTTCTTT.

About this clone itself: In the same sample, other DNA sequences code for this CDR3. The chain couples TRBV2 to TRBJ1-6; D not resolved. This CDR3 comprises 13 residues. Per germline, CDR1 SNHLY and CDR2 FYNNEI. V gave up 1 base and J gave up 5 bases, with 3 bases separating them. Written as DNA, the CDR3 is TGTGCCAGCAGTGAAGTAGATAATTCACCCCTCCACTTT. Translating gives CASSEVDNSPLHF. Supplemented by reference TRBV2 and TRBJ1-6, the full variable domain reads EPEVTQTPSHQVTQMGQEVILRCVPISNHLYFYWYRQILGQKVEFLVSFYNNEISEKSEIFDDQFSVERPDGSNFTLKIRSTKLEDSAMYFCASSEVDNSPLHFGNGTRLTVT.

The V call is TRBV2, the J call TRBJ2-7, with TRBD2 matching 7 bases. Germline lookup yields CDR1 SNHLY and CDR2 FYNNEI. J was trimmed by 0 bases and V by 0 bases; bases with no gene match: 2. The CDR3 is 15 amino acids. This CDR3 reads CASSEASGLSYEQYF. Here the CDR3 DNA reads TGTGCCAGCAGTGAAGCTAGCGGGCTCTCCTACGAGCAGTACTTC. Drawing the rest from reference TRBV2 and TRBJ2-7, the complete variable domain is EPEVTQTPSHQVTQMGQEVILRCVPISNHLYFYWYRQILGQKVEFLVSFYNNEISEKSEIFDDQFSVERPDGSNFTLKIRSTKLEDSAMYFCASSEASGLSYEQYFGPGTRLTVT.

This clone was found once. The rearrangement joins TRBV11-3 to TRBJ2-2; 7 bases fit TRBD1. Losses at the gene ends were 1 base for V and 1 base for J; bases not matched to a gene: 0. CDR3 length: 15 residues. Looked up from germline, CDR1 is SGHNT and CDR2 is YENEEA. The CDR3 nucleotides read TGTGCCAGCAGCTTAGGGACAGGGAACACCGGGGAGCTGTTTTTT. It encodes CASSLGTGNTGELFF.

The chain carries TRBV14 and TRBJ1-4, with a weak D call TRBD1 (6 bases). The germline V gene encodes CDR1 SGHDN and CDR2 FVKESK. The CDR3 is 16 residues long. The V end lost 7 bases, the J end lost 1 base, and 16 bases lay between the germline ends. DNA of the CDR3: TGTGCCAGCATCCTAACCAAAGGGGGAACTAATGAAAAACTGTTTTTT. Protein sequence: CASILTKGGTNEKLFF.

This clone turned up a few times. This chain connects TRBV19 to TRBJ1-2, with TRBD1 matching 7 bases. Per the germline V gene, CDR1 is LNHDA and CDR2 is SQIVND (reference sequence). There are 13 residues in the CDR3. Losses at the gene ends were 4 bases for V and 5 bases for J; bases not matched to a gene: 4. As DNA, the CDR3 is TGTGCCAGTAGTACCCCCAGGGGGTATGGCTACACCTTC. The encoded protein is CASSTPRGYGYTF.

The chain combines TRBV4-3 with TRBJ2-6; 10 nucleotides match TRBD2. Germline V gene sequence: CDR1 LGHNA, CDR2 YSLEER. V trimming: 1 base; J trimming: 0 bases; junction bases outside the gene matches: 9. CDR3 size: 20 residues. DNA for the CDR3: TGCGCCAGCAGCCAAGGTGCAACTAGCGGGAAGTCCTCTGGGGCCAACGTCCTGACTTTC. This gives the protein CASSQGATSGKSSGANVLTF.

CDR3 loop: CASGLVLSERGLAGGKIGEQYF. As DNA, the CDR3 is TGTGCTAGTGGTTTGGTATTAAGCGAGAGGGGACTAGCGGGAGGGAAAATCGGCGAGCAGTACTTC. J is TRBJ2-7 and V is TRBV12-5; 16 positions agree with TRBD2. CDR1 LGHNT and CDR2 FRNRAP come from the germline V gene. The CDR3 sequence is 22 residues long. Unmatched junction bases numbered 20, after V lost 0 bases and J lost 6 bases.

The chain recombines TRBV30 with TRBJ1-5; D gene unclear. There are 14 residues in the CDR3. The germline gives CDR1 GTSNPN, CDR2 SVGIG (reference sequence). The ends were cut back, 0 bases at V and 1 base at J, with 7 bases in the middle. This chain's CDR3 is CAWSVTRSNQPQHF. The DNA for the CDR3 is TGTGCCTGGAGTGTTACTCGGAGCAATCAGCCCCAGCATTTT.

The chain couples TRBV11-3 to TRBJ2-2; 7 bases are shared with TRBD2. The CDR3 contains 14 residues. Trimming at V came to 5 bases and at J to 7 bases, leaving 7 bases not matched to a gene. CDR1 and CDR2 from the germline V gene are SGHNT and YENEEA. The CDR3 nucleotides are TGTGCCAGCAGCCCCCGGGCTAGCGGCGGGGAGCTGTTTTTT. This codes for CASSPRASGGELFF.

The rearrangement joins TRBV9 to TRBJ1-2; tentative D call: TRBD1 (5 bases). V lost 0 bases, J lost 6 bases, and 12 bases lay in between. The CDR3 spans 14 residues. Per germline, CDR1 SGDLS and CDR2 YYNGEE. Written as DNA, the CDR3 is TGTGCCAGCAGCGTAGAGGGGTCGGCGGATGGCTACACCTTC. Protein sequence: CASSVEGSADGYTF.

This chain uses TRBV5-5 with TRBJ1-2; the D is unclear. V lost 3 bases to trimming and J lost 2 bases, with 17 bases between them. The CDR3 spans 16 residues. Germline loops: CDR1 SGHKS, CDR2 YYEKEE (reference sequence). In DNA, the CDR3 is TGTGCCAGCAGCTCCTTTGGGCAGCGGATAAACTATGGCTACACCTTC. Translated: CASSSFGQRINYGYTF.

The chain has TRBV4-2 and TRBJ2-5; 10 positions agree with TRBD1. Germline trimming cut 6 bases from V and 4 bases from J; bases unmatched to any gene: 8. This CDR3 comprises 15 residues. The germline CDR1 and CDR2 sequences are LGHNA and YNFKEQ. Here the CDR3 reads CASRPDRGQGETQYF. The CDR3 region has the DNA TGTGCCAGCAGGCCTGACAGGGGGCAGGGAGAGACCCAGTACTTC.